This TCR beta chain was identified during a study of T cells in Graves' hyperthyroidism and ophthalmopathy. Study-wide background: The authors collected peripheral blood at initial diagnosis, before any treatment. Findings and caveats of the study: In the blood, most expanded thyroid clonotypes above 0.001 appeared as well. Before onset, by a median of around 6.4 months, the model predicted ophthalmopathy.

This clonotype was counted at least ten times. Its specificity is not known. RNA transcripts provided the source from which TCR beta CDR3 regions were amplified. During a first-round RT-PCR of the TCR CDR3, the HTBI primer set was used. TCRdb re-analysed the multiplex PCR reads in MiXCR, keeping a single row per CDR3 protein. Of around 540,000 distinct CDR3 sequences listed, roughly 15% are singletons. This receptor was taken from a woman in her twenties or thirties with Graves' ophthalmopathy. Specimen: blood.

The CDR3 region has the DNA TGTGCCAGCAGCCCCGGACAGCCTCTGGGGCAGTACTTC. Amino acid sequence: CASSPGQPLGQYF. The V and J genes are TRBV3-1 and TRBJ2-7; D is perhaps TRBD1 (6 bases). CDR1 is LGHDT, CDR2 YNNKEL, per germline (reference sequence). The CDR3 loop spans 13 amino acids. The V gene lost 4 bases and the J gene lost 9 bases, with 16 bases spanning the gap.